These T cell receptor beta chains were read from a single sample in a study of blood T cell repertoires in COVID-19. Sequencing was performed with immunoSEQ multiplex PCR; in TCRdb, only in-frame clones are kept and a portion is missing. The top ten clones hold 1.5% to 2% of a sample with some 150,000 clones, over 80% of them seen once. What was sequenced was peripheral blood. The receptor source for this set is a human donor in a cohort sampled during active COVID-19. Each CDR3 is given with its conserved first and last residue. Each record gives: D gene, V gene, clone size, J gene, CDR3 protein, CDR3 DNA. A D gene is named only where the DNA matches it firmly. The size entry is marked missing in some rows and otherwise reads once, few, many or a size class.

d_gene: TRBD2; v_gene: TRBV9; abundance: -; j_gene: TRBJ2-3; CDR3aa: CASSATGLAGTSTDTQYF; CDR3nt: TGTGCCAGCAGTGCAACGGGACTAGCGGGGACTAGCACAGATACGCAGTATTTT
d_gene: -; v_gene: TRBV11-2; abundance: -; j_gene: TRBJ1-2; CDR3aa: CASSLDHHFDYGYTF; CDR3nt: TGTGCCAGCAGCTTAGACCATCACTTTGACTATGGCTACACCTTC
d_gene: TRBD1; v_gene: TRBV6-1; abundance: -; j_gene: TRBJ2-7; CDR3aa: CASSEALLTGLEIYEQYF; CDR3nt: TGTGCCAGCAGTGAAGCTTTACTGACAGGGTTGGAGATCTACGAGCAGTACTTC
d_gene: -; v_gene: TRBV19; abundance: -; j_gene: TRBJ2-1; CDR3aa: CASSGGLVVAYEQFF; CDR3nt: TGTGCCAGTAGTGGTGGGCTAGTAGTAGCGTATGAGCAGTTCTTC
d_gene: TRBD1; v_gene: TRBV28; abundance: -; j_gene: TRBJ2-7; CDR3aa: CATTIGTGVLGQYF; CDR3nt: TGTGCCACCACAATCGGGACAGGGGTCTTAGGGCAGTACTTC
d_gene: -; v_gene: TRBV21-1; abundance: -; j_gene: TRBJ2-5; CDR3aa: CASSERDATLETQYF; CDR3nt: TGTGCCAGCAGCGAGCGGGACGCAACCTTAGAGACCCAGTACTTC
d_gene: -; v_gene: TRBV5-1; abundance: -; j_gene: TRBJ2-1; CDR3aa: CASSLGAGRSYNEQFF; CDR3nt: TGCGCCAGCAGCTTGGGAGCGGGCCGATCCTACAATGAGCAGTTCTTC
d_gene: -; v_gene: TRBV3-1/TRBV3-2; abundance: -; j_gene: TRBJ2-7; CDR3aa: CASSPYGITAGEQYF; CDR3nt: TGTGCCAGCAGCCCGTACGGGATTACCGCGGGGGAGCAGTACTTC
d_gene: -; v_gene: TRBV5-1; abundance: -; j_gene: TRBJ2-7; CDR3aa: CASSLQGGARYEQYF; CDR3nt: TGCGCCAGCAGCTTGCAAGGGGGGGCCCGCTACGAGCAGTACTTC
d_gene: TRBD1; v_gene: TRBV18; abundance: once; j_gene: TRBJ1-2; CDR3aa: CASSLGTEDYGYTF; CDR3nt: TGTGCCAGCTCGCTAGGGACAGAAGACTATGGCTACACCTTC
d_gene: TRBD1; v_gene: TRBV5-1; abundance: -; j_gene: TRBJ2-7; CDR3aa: CASSPRTGSAYEQYF; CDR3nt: TGCGCCAGCAGCCCTCGGACAGGGAGCGCCTACGAGCAGTACTTC
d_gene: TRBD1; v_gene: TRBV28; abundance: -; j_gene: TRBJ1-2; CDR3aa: CASSPGRLWAGGDYGYTF; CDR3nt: TGTGCCAGCAGTCCCGGTAGATTGTGGGCAGGGGGTGACTATGGCTACACCTTC
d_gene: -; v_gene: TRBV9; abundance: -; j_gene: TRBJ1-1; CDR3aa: CASSVVSRTEAFF; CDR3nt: TGTGCCAGCAGCGTAGTAAGCAGGACTGAAGCTTTCTTT
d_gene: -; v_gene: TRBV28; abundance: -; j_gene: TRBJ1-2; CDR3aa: CASSYGGIDYGYTF; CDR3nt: TGTGCCAGCAGTTACGGAGGGATCGACTATGGCTACACCTTC
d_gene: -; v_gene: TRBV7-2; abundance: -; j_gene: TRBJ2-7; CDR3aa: CASSFSNPRYEQYF; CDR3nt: TGTGCCAGCAGCTTCAGCAATCCTAGGTACGAGCAGTACTTC
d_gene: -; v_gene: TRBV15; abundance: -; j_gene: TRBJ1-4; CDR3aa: CATSRDLPGTNEKLFF; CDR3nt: TGTGCCACCAGCAGAGATCTCCCAGGCACTAATGAAAAACTGTTTTTT
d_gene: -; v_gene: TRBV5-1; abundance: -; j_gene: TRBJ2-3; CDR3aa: CASSFSRGGSTDTQYF; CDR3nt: TGCGCCAGCAGCTTCTCGAGAGGGGGAAGCACAGATACGCAGTATTTT
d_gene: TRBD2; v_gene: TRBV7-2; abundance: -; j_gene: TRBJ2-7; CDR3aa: CASSLYGTSSVYEQYF; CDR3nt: TGTGCCAGCAGCTTATACGGGACTAGCTCAGTCTACGAGCAGTACTTC
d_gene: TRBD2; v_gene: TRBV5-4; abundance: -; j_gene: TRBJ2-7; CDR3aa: CASSLAGLREQYF; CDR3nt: TGTGCCAGCAGCTTGGCGGGACTACGCGAGCAGTACTTC
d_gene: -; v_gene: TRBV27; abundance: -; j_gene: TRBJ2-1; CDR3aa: CASSLMPMSSYNEQFF; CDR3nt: TGTGCCAGCAGTTTAATGCCGATGAGCTCCTACAATGAGCAGTTCTTC
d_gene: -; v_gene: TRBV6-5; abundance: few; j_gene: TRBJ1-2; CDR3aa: CASSGAYGYTF; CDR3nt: TGTGCCAGCTCAGGTGCCTATGGCTACACCTTC
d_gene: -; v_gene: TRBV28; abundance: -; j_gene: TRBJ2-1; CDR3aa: CASSSWGGPYNEQFF; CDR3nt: TGTGCCAGCAGTTCCTGGGGGGGGCCCTACAATGAGCAGTTCTTC
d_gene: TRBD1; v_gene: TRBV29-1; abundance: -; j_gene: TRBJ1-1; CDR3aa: CSAGQGETFF; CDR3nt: TGCAGCGCCGGACAGGGAGAGACTTTCTTT
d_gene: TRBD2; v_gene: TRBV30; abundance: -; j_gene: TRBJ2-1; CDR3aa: CAWSIASGSGSEQFF; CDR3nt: TGTGCCTGGAGTATAGCTAGCGGGAGTGGTAGTGAGCAGTTCTTC
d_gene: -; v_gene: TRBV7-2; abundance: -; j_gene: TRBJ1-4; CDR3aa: CASSLRTNHNEKLFF; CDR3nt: TGTGCCAGCAGTTTAAGGACAAATCATAATGAAAAACTGTTTTTT
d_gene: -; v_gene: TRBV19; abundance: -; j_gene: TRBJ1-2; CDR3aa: CASSTGPANYGYTF; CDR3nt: TGTGCCAGTAGTACTGGGCCAGCTAACTATGGCTACACCTTC
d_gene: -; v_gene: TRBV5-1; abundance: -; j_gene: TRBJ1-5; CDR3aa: CASSPAGGTEAQPQHF; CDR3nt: TGCGCCAGCAGCCCGGCGGGGGGAACGGAGGCTCAGCCCCAGCATTTT
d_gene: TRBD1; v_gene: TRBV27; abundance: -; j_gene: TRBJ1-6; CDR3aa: CASSFQGENSPLHF; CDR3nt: TGTGCCAGCAGTTTTCAGGGGGAGAATTCACCCCTCCACTTT
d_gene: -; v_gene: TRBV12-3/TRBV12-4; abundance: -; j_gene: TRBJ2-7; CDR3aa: CASSFVGYEQYF; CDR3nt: TGTGCCAGCAGTTTTGTCGGCTACGAGCAGTACTTC
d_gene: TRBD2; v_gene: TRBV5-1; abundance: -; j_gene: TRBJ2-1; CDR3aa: CASSLLIAGESSYNEQFF; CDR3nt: TGCGCCAGCAGCTTGCTTATAGCGGGGGAAAGCTCCTACAATGAGCAGTTCTTC
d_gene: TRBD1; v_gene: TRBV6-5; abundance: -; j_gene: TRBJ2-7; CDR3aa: CASTSGGTASEQYF; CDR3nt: TGTGCCAGCACCTCAGGTGGGACAGCCTCCGAGCAGTACTTC